A selection of T cell receptor beta chains follows, all from one sample in a study of siplizumab effects on memory and regulatory T cells. Produced via immunoSEQ multiplex PCR; TCRdb's table is partial and in-frame only. The profile shows roughly 64,000 clones, approximately 96% of them singletons. Specimen: naive CD8+ T cells sorted from blood. These receptors originate from a human donor in good health. The CDR3 runs from the conserved cysteine through the conserved F or W. D genes are given only for firm matches.

D,length,J,V,DNA,CDR3
TRBD1,15,TRBJ2-7,TRBV19,TGTGCCAGTAGTGACAGGGCCGGTAGCTCCTACGAGCAGTACTTC,CASSDRAGSSYEQYF
TRBD1,13,TRBJ1-1,TRBV7-6,TGTGCCAGCAGTTATGACAGGGACACTGAAGCTTTCTTT,CASSYDRDTEAFF
TRBD2,17,TRBJ2-3,TRBV4-1,TGCGCCAGCAGCCAAGAGACTAGCGGGGGGTGGCCAGATACGCAGTATTTT,CASSQETSGGWPDTQYF
-,14,TRBJ2-7,TRBV18,TGTGCCAGCTCACCACCGGTAGGGAACTACGAGCAGTACTTC,CASSPPVGNYEQYF
-,11,TRBJ2-2,TRBV4-3,TGCGCCAGCAGCCAAGCCGGGGAGCTGTTTTTT,CASSQAGELFF
TRBD2,16,TRBJ2-3,TRBV5-4,TGTGCCAGCAGCTTGGCCAGCGGGGGGGCAGGAGATACGCAGTATTTT,CASSLASGGAGDTQYF
-,14,TRBJ2-1,TRBV10-3,TGTGCCATCCGTCTGGAGAATTCCTACAATGAGCAGTTCTTC,CAIRLENSYNEQFF
-,15,TRBJ1-1,TRBV4-1,TGCGCCAGCAGCCAAGATTGGAAATTGAACACTGAAGCTTTCTTT,CASSQDWKLNTEAFF
-,13,TRBJ1-1,TRBV7-3,TGTGCCAGCAGCTCGGAATTAGGGACTGAAGCTTTCTTT,CASSSELGTEAFF
-,11,TRBJ1-1,TRBV30,TGTGCCTGGAGTAGTGGGATTGAAGCTTTCTTT,CAWSSGIEAFF
-,12,TRBJ2-3,TRBV9,TGTGCCAGCAAGAGGGGCACAGATACGCAGTATTTT,CASKRGTDTQYF
-,17,TRBJ2-7,TRBV5-4,TGTGCCAGCAGCTTGGCCTTGGGGACACTTGGCTCCTACGAGCAGTACTTC,CASSLALGTLGSYEQYF
TRBD1,14,TRBJ2-3,TRBV7-9,TGTGCCAGCAGCTTGGACAGGGTAACAGATACGCAGTATTTT,CASSLDRVTDTQYF
-,13,TRBJ2-3,TRBV6-1,TGTGCCAGCAGGGATACAGGCACAGATACGCAGTATTTT,CASRDTGTDTQYF
TRBD1,14,TRBJ2-2,TRBV5-8,TGTGCCAGCAGCTTGGGACAGGGGCTCGGGGAGCTGTTTTTT,CASSLGQGLGELFF
-,12,TRBJ2-7,TRBV9,TGTGCCAGCAGCGCGGGTGGCTACGAGCAGTACTTC,CASSAGGYEQYF